Each of the 2 T cell receptor beta chains below was sequenced from the same sample in a study of blood T cell repertoires in COVID-19. Measured with immunoSEQ multiplex PCR; TCRdb has only the in-frame clones, and not every one. The table lists 150,000 to 200,000 clones, 79% of them singletons. Sequenced input: peripheral blood. These TCRs come from a man between 60 and 75 years old with active or convalescent COVID-19.

CDR3 amino acids: CASHGRVANTGELFF. CDR3 DNA sequence: TGTGCCAGCCATGGGAGAGTCGCGAACACCGGGGAGCTGTTTTTT. The rearrangement joins TRBV19 to TRBJ2-2; a possible D gene is TRBD2 (5 bases). The CDR3 runs to 15 residues. V gave up 9 bases and J gave up 0 bases, with 14 bases separating them. From germline, CDR1 is LNHDA and CDR2 SQIVND (reference sequence).

The chain carries TRBV28 and TRBJ2-7; 7 bases align to TRBD1. There are 13 residues in the CDR3. Germline values: CDR1 MDHEN, CDR2 SYDVKM. V lost 8 bases to trimming and J lost 2 bases; unmatched junction nucleotides: 6. The chain's CDR3 is CASRDSVTYEQYF. The CDR3 DNA sequence: TGTGCCAGCCGGGACAGCGTCACCTACGAGCAGTACTTC.